The T cell receptor (beta chain) under discussion was sequenced for a study of shared clonotypes between healthy human individuals. Study-level background: The donors, a couple of women and a few men, were aged 18 to 49. Overall study findings and caveats: In general, naive subsets displayed greater estimated richness than memory subsets did.

The CDR3 loop spans 16 amino acids. Per germline, CDR1 SGHDN and CDR2 FVKESK. Trimming cost V 4 bases and J 0 bases; bases outside gene matches: 5. Only CD45RO-negative cells positively selected for CCR7 counted as naive CD8 cells, so terminally differentiated effector memory CD45RA+ cells were excluded. Replicate sorted-subset PCRs were loaded with around 0.2 ug DNA, 31,000 or so T cell genomes. Authors' methods: Junction-only immunoSEQ sequences carried no quality scores, so filtering differed. Only in-frame clones appear in the TCRdb table, and some are missing; sequencing was by immunoSEQ multiplex PCR. The DNA was the basis for D and trimming; V, J and clone size are from that table. The sample lists about 2.2 million clones, 93% occurring once. Concerning this clone: Its antigen is unknown.

Sequencing was carried out using naive CD8+ T cells from PBMCs. The receptor comes from a man aged 18 to 35 in good health. Some clones in this sample may be carry-over from other donors' samples. The chain is built from TRBV14 and TRBJ2-3; 9 nucleotides line up with TRBD2. This CDR3 is CASSLLAGASTDTQYF. The CDR3 DNA reads TGTGCCAGCAGCCTTTTAGCGGGAGCCAGCACAGATACGCAGTATTTT.